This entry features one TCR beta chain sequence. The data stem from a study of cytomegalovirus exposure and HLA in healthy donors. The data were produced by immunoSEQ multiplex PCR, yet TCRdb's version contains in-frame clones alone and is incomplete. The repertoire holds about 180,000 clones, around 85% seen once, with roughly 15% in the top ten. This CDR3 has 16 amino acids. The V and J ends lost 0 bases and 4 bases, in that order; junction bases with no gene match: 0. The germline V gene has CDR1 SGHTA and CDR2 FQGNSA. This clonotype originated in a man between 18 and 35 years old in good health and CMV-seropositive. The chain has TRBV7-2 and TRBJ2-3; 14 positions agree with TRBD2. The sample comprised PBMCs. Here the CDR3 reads CASSLATSGGADTQYF. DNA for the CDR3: TGTGCCAGCAGCTTAGCGACTAGCGGGGGGGCAGATACGCAGTATTTT.